This T cell receptor (beta chain) was found in a study of post-analysis software for immune sequencing data. Study summary: Included among the disease courses, which were recorded for the cohort, were relapsing-remitting, secondary progressive and progressive-relapsing multiple sclerosis.

This clonotype turned up a few times. The antigen remains unidentified. Carried by the TCR beta cDNA libraries were unique molecular identifiers. Input populations of about 0.95 to 11 million T cells gave rise to roughly 500,000 cDNA molecules. One entry per CDR3 protein, called by TCRdb with MiXCR from the PCR reads. The data hold approximately 730,000 distinct CDR3 sequences, with roughly 50% observed a single time. The CDR3 sequence is 15 residues long. Trimming removed 6 bases from V and 6 bases from J, with 18 bases in between. Germline loops: CDR1 MNHNS, CDR2 SASEGT. General study findings and limits: The normalized Chao1 diversity of multiple sclerosis patients was significantly lower than that of controls. F measure showed strong co-clustering of same-batch samples. In patients, about 5 TRBV segments were more frequent than in controls, with TRBV5-6, TRBV5-1 and TRBV20-1 among them.

The sequence was obtained from a girl aged 10 to 17 with multiple sclerosis. The material sequenced was blood. V is TRBV6-1 and J is TRBJ2-1; the D gene is possibly TRBD2 (6 bases). CDR3 residues: CASSPVQGGANEQFF. The CDR3 region has the DNA TGTGCCAGCAGCCCAGTTCAGGGAGGCGCCAATGAGCAGTTCTTC.